The 6 T cell receptor beta chains presented below share a single source sample, sequenced in a study of response to subunit inactivated influenza vaccine. From the RT-PCR reads, TCRdb called clonotypes with MiXCR, one entry per CDR3 protein. This sample has around 160,000 distinct CDR3 sequences, with roughly a tenth found just once. The sample in question was non-naive T cells sorted from PBMCs, obtained around seven weeks after vaccination. The receptors were sampled from a man aged 50 to 60 who received an inactivated influenza vaccine.

The chain employs TRBV2 and TRBJ2-1; 10 nucleotides agree with TRBD1. CDR1 and CDR2 (germline): SNHLY, FYNNEI. Trimming took 10 bases from V and 3 from J; bases not matched to a gene: 9. CDR3 size: 15 residues. The chain's CDR3 is CAIKKDRGFYNEQFF. Written as DNA, the CDR3 is TGTGCCATCAAAAAGGACAGGGGGTTCTACAATGAGCAGTTCTTC.

This clonotype showed up just a few times. This chain joins TRBV7-6 and TRBJ1-6, with a weak D call TRBD1 (6 bases). V dropped 1 base and J dropped 7 bases, with 11 bases sitting between them. The germline gives CDR1 SGHVS, CDR2 FNYEAQ. The CDR3 sequence is 15 residues long. CDR3 nucleotides: TGTGCCAGCAGCTTAGATAATCAGGGGAATTCACCCCTCCACTTT. This gives the protein CASSLDNQGNSPLHF. Complete variable domain (other parts from reference TRBV7-6 and TRBJ1-6): GAGVSQSPRYKVTKRGQDVALRCDPISGHVSLYWYRQALGQGPEFLTYFNYEAQQDKSGLPNDRFSAERPEGSISTLTIQRTEQRDSAMYRCASSLDNQGNSPLHFGNGTRLTVT.

This clonotype was observed a handful of times. The chain employs TRBV7-2 and TRBJ2-2; tentatively, D is TRBD1 (6 bases). Germline V gene lookup returns CDR1 SGHTA and CDR2 FQGNSA. The CDR3 spans 14 residues. Trimming cost V 6 bases and J 3 bases, with 11 bases left between them. CDR3 loop: CASRMTGYTGELFF. CDR3 bases: TGTGCCAGCAGGATGACAGGATACACCGGGGAGCTGTTTTTT.

Many counts were recorded for this clonotype. The rearrangement links TRBV3-1 to TRBJ1-5; D might be TRBD1 (5 bases). Trimming pared 0 bases from V and 5 bases from J, leaving 11 bases between. Germline lookup yields CDR1 LGHDT and CDR2 YNNKEL (reference sequence). The CDR3 length is 15 residues. CDR3 sequence reads: CASSQEQAGYQPQHF. As DNA, the CDR3 is TGTGCCAGCAGCCAAGAGCAGGCAGGGTATCAGCCCCAGCATTTT.

The rearrangement joins TRBV9 to TRBJ2-7, with D tentatively TRBD2 (6 bases). With 4 bases removed from V and 3 bases from J, the gap between germline ends came to 17 bases. The germline V gene encodes CDR1 SGDLS and CDR2 YYNGEE. This CDR3 spans 15 amino acids. DNA for the CDR3: TGTGCCAGCAGCTCCACCGGGACGGAGGGCTACGAGCAGTACTTC. Residues: CASSSTGTEGYEQYF. Supplemented by reference TRBV9 and TRBJ2-7, the full variable domain reads DSGVTQTPKHLITATGQRVTLRCSPRSGDLSVYWYQQSLDQGLQFLIQYYNGEERAKGNILERFSAQQFPDLHSELNLSSLELGDSALYFCASSSTGTEGYEQYFGPGTRLTVT.

This clonotype was seen a handful of times. The chain carries TRBV5-5 and TRBJ2-3, with a weak D call TRBD2 (5 bases). Germline loops: CDR1 SGHKS, CDR2 YYEKEE (reference sequence). The germline V and J ends were trimmed by 2 bases and 0 bases, with 13 bases remaining between them. The CDR3 runs 16 residues. CDR3 sequence (DNA): TGTGCCAGCAGCTTCGGCGGGCGGACTAGCACAGATACGCAGTATTTT. Its translation: CASSFGGRTSTDTQYF.